This T cell receptor (beta chain) was retrieved from a study of CD8 T cells in ankylosing spondylitis. Study results and limitations: Ankylosing spondylitis blood appeared to carry a characteristic TCR beta motif of several highly homologous variants.

This clonotype has just a few counts. What it recognizes is unknown. The V gene lost 3 bases and the J gene lost 5 bases, with 8 bases spanning the gap. Germline V gene lookup returns CDR1 LNHDA and CDR2 SQIVND (reference sequence). CDR3 length: 13 amino acids. A single record per CDR3 protein comes from TCRdb applying MiXCR to the 5' RACE reads. Of around 490,000 distinct CDR3 sequences listed, over 4% are singletons. The clonotype comes from a male donor with ankylosing spondylitis. The sample taken for sequencing was blood, either unsorted or a sorted T cell fraction (not recorded which). V is TRBV19 and J is TRBJ1-5; D remains ambiguous. CDR3 loop: CASSMGLYQPQHF. The CDR3 DNA reads as TGTGCCAGTAGTATGGGTCTCTATCAGCCCCAGCATTTT.